The 8 T cell receptor beta chains below were found in one sample sequenced in a study of shared clonotypes between healthy human individuals. The protocol was immunoSEQ multiplex PCR, while the TCRdb copy is restricted to in-frame clones and leaves out a portion. The sample contains over 850,000 clones, 70% to 80% of which appear only once. The sample taken for sequencing was memory CD4+ T cells from PBMCs. As for subset: CD45RA-negative fraction. The source of these receptors is a man between 18 and 35 years old in good health. Some clones in this sample may be carry-over from other donors' samples.

This clone was seen only a few times. The chain recombines TRBV7-9 with TRBJ2-7; 14 nucleotides agree with TRBD2. Trimming took 6 bases from V and 12 from J; bases not matched to a gene: 10. Germline CDR1 reads SEHNR; CDR2 reads FQNEAQ (reference sequence). The CDR3 extends over 14 amino acids. In DNA form, the CDR3 reads TGTGCCAGCAGGAACGGGACTAGCGGGAGATATCCGTACTTC. This encodes CASRNGTSGRYPYF.

The chain carries TRBV10-3 and TRBJ1-5; D may be TRBD1 (5 bases). V lost 8 bases, J lost 5 bases, and 13 bases lay in between. CDR3 length equals 13 residues. Per germline, CDR1 ENHRY and CDR2 SYGVKD. This CDR3 is CAIGGGTDQPQHF. DNA of the CDR3: TGTGCCATCGGTGGCGGGACTGATCAGCCCCAGCATTTT.

The chain links TRBV6-5 to TRBJ1-1; the match to TRBD1 covers 7 bases. Germline-derived CDR1 and CDR2 are MNHEY and SVGAGI. The CDR3 length is 13 residues. V was pared by 7 bases and J by 4 bases, with 6 bases of the junction left unmatched. CDR3 amino acids: CASKRQGSTEAFF. Here the CDR3 DNA reads TGTGCCAGCAAGAGACAGGGTTCCACTGAAGCTTTCTTT.

The J gene is TRBJ1-1, the V gene TRBV7-9, with TRBD1 matching over 7 bases. V lost 8 bases, J lost 7 bases, and 7 bases stayed unmatched. The V gene's germline CDR1 is SEHNR and CDR2 FQNEAQ (reference sequence). CDR3 length: 12 residues. CDR3 coding DNA: TGTGCCAGCGGAGGGGGCGGACTTGAAGCTTTCTTT. It is translated as CASGGGGLEAFF.

V is TRBV27 and J is TRBJ1-2, with 7 bases that match TRBD1. This CDR3 contains 14 residues. Germline trimming cut 4 bases from V and 8 bases from J; bases unmatched to any gene: 10. The germline gives CDR1 MNHEY, CDR2 SMNVEV (reference sequence). CDR3 protein: CASSSGQARRGYTF. The CDR3 DNA reads TGTGCCAGCAGTTCCGGACAGGCAAGGAGGGGCTACACCTTC.

The J gene is TRBJ2-3, the V gene TRBV6-6, with D perhaps matching TRBD2 (5 bases). This CDR3 region has 16 residues. CDR1 and CDR2 from the germline V gene are MNHNY and SVGAGI (reference sequence). The V end was cut by 7 bases, the J end by 1 base, with 18 bases between. The CDR3, as DNA: TGTGCCAGCACTAATACTAGGTCGGTTCGCACAGATACGCAGTATTTT. It encodes CASTNTRSVRTDTQYF.

This chain links TRBV18 with TRBJ2-7, with 7 bases fitting TRBD2. The length of the CDR3 is 15 residues. V gave up 2 bases and J gave up 2 bases; unmatched junction bases: 6. The germline gives CDR1 KGHSH, CDR2 LQKENI. CDR3 residues: CASSPGLAETYEQYF. The CDR3 region has the DNA TGTGCCAGCTCACCAGGGCTAGCGGAGACCTACGAGCAGTACTTC.

For this clone: Other DNA sequences of this sample code for an identical CDR3. The chain couples TRBV29-1 to TRBJ2-3; D call uncertain. The CDR3 runs 12 residues. The germline gives CDR1 SQVTM, CDR2 ANQGSEA. Between the trimmed V and J ends, which lost 1 base and 6 bases, there was a span of 8 bases. This CDR3 is CSVEALGDTQYF. CDR3 bases: TGCAGCGTTGAAGCCCTAGGCGATACGCAGTATTTT.